This T cell receptor (beta chain) is drawn from a study of CD8 T cells in Susac syndrome. The RNA, 0.5 to 1 ug, was put through reverse transcription using random hexamers. A single record per CDR3 protein comes from TCRdb applying MiXCR to the immunoSEQ multiplex PCR reads. This repertoire shows some 190,000 distinct CDR3 sequences, 90% to 95% found once; its top ten account for around 0.096%. This CDR3 has 13 residues. CDR1 and CDR2 from the germline V gene are SGHDT and YYEEEE. The germline V and J ends were trimmed by 7 bases and 4 bases, with 14 bases remaining between them. The TCR originated in a human donor in good health. Sequenced sample: CD4+ T cells from PBMCs. The rearrangement uses TRBV5-6 and TRBJ1-1; D gene unclear. The CDR3 reads CASYTTLGTEAFF. The CDR3, as DNA: TGTGCCAGCTACACAACCCTGGGCACTGAAGCTTTCTTT.